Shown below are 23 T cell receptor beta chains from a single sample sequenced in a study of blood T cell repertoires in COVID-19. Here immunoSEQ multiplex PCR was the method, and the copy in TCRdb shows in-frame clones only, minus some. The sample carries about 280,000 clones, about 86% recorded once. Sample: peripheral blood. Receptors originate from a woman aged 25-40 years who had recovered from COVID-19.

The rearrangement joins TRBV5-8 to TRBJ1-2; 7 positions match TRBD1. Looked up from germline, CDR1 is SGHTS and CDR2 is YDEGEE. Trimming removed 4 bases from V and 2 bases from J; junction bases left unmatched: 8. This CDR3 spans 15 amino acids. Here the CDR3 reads CASSPRDSLNYGYTF. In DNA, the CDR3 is TGTGCCAGCAGCCCCCGGGACAGCTTAAACTATGGCTACACCTTC.

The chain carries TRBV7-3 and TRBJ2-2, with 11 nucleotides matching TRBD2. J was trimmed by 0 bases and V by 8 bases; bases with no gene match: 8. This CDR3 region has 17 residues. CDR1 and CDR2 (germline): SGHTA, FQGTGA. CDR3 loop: CASPTSGKTPNTGELFF. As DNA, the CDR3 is TGTGCCAGCCCGACTAGCGGGAAGACTCCGAACACCGGGGAGCTGTTTTTT.

CDR3 residues: CASSPGQVTGELFF. CDR3 nucleotides: TGTGCCAGCAGCCCCGGACAGGTCACCGGGGAGCTGTTTTTT. The genes are TRBV3-1 (or the pseudogene TRBV3-2) and TRBJ2-2; 7 bases match TRBD1. V gave up 4 bases and J gave up 4 bases; unmatched junction bases: 3. CDR1 LGHDT and CDR2 YNNKEL come from the germline V gene (reference sequence). The CDR3 has 14 residues.

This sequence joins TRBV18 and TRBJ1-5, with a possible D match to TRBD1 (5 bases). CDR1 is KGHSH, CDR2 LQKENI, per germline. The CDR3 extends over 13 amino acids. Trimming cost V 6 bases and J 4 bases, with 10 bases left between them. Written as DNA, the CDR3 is TGTGCCAGCTCCCGGGGGGGGAATCAGCCCCAGCATTTT. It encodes CASSRGGNQPQHF. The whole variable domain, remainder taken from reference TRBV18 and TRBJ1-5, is NAGVMQNPRHLVRRRGQEARLRCSPMKGHSHVYWYRQLPEEGLKFMVYLQKENIIDESGMPKERFSAEFPKEGPSILRIQQVVRGDSAAYFCASSRGGNQPQHFGDGTRLSIL.

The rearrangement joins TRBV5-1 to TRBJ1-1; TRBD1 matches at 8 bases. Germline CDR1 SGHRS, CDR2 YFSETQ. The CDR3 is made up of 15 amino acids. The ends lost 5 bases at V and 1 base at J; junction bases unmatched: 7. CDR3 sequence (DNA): TGCGCCAGCAGTTCACAGGGGGGCGAGAACACTGAAGCTTTCTTT. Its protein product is CASSSQGGENTEAFF.

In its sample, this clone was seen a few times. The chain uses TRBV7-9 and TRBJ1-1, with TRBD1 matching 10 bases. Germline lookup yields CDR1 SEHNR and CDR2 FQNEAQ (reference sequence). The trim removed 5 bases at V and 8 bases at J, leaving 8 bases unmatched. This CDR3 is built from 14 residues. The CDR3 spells CASSMRDRGFEAFF. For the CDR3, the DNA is TGTGCCAGCAGCATGCGGGACAGGGGATTCGAAGCTTTCTTT.

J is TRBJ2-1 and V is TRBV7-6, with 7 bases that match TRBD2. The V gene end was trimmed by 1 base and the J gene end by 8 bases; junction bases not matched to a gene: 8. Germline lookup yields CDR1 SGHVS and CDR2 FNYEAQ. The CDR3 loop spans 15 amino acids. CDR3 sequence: CASSLDSGAGYEQFF. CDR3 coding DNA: TGTGCCAGCAGCTTAGACAGCGGGGCTGGGTATGAGCAGTTCTTC.

This CDR3 reads CASRTSPGTNNEQFF. In DNA form, the CDR3 reads TGTGCCAGCAGGACTAGTCCGGGGACCAACAATGAGCAGTTCTTC. The V call is TRBV11-2, the J call TRBJ2-1, with D possibly being TRBD2 (6 bases). Trimming took 6 bases from V and 5 from J, leaving 17 bases between them. CDR1 and CDR2 (germline): SGHAT, FQNNGV. The CDR3 consists of 15 residues.

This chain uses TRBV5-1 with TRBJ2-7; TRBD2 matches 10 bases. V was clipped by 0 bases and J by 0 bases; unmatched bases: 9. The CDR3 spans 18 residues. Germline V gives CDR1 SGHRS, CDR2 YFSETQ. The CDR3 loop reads CASSLGILAGGSSYEQYF. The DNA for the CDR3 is TGCGCCAGCAGCTTGGGTATTTTAGCGGGGGGCAGCTCCTACGAGCAGTACTTC.

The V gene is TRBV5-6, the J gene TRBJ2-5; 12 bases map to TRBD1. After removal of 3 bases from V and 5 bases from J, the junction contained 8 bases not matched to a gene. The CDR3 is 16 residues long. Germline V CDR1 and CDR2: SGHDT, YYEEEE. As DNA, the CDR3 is TGTGCCAGCAGCTGGGACAGGGGGCGCCCCCGGGAGACCCAGTACTTC. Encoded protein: CASSWDRGRPRETQYF.

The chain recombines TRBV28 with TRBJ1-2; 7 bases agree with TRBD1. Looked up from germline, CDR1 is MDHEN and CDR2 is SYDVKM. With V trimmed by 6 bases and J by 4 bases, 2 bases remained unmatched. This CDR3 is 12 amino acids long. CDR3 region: CASRGDSYGYTF. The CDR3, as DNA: TGTGCCAGCAGGGGGGACAGCTATGGCTACACCTTC.

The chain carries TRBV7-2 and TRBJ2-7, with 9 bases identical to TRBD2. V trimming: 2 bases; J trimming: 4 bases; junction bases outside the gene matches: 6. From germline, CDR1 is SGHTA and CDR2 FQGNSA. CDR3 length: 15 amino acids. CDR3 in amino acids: CASSLILAGNYEQYF. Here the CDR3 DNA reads TGTGCCAGCAGCTTAATACTAGCGGGCAATTACGAGCAGTACTTC.

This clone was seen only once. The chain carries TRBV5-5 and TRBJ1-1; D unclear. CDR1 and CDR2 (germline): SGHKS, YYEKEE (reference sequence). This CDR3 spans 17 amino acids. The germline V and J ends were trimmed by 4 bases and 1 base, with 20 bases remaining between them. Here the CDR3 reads CASSLEGDPRGNTEAFF. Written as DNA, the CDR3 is TGTGCCAGCAGCCTAGAAGGAGATCCAAGAGGGAACACTGAAGCTTTCTTT.

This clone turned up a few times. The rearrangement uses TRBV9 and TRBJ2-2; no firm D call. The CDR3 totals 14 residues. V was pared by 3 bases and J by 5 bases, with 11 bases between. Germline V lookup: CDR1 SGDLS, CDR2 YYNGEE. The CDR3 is CASSDQTRTGELFF. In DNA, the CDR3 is TGTGCCAGCAGCGACCAGACCAGGACCGGGGAGCTGTTTTTT.

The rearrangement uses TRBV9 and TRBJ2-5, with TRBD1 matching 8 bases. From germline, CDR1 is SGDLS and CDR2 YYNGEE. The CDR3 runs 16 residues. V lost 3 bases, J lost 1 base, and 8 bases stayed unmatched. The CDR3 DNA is TGTGCCAGCAGCGGAGGACAGGGTGGGGGCCAAGAGACCCAGTACTTC. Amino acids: CASSGGQGGGQETQYF. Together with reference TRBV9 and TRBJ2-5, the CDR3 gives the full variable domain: DSGVTQTPKHLITATGQRVTLRCSPRSGDLSVYWYQQSLDQGLQFLIQYYNGEERAKGNILERFSAQQFPDLHSELNLSSLELGDSALYFCASSGGQGGGQETQYFGPGTRLLVL.

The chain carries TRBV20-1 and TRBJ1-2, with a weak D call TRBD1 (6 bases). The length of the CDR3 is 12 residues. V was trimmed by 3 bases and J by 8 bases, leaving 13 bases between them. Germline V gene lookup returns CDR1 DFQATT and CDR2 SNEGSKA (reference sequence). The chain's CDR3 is CSASWQGFGYTF. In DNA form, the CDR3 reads TGCAGTGCTAGTTGGCAGGGGTTCGGCTACACCTTC.

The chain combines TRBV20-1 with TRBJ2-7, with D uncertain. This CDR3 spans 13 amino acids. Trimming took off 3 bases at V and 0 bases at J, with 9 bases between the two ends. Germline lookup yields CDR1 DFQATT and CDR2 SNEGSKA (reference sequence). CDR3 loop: CSASQAISYEQYF. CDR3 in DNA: TGCAGTGCTAGTCAGGCCATCTCCTACGAGCAGTACTTC.

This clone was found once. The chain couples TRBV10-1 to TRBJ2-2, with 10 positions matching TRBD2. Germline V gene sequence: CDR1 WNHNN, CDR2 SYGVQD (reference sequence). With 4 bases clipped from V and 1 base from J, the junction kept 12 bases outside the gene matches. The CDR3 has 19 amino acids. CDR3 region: CASSGKVAGGPLNTGELFF. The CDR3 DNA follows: TGCGCCAGCAGTGGGAAGGTAGCGGGAGGACCTCTGAACACCGGGGAGCTGTTTTTT.

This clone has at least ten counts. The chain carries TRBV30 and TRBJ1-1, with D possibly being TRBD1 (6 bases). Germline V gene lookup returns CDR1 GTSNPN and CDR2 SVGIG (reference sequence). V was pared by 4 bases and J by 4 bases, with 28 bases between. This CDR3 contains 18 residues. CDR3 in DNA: TGTGCCTGGATGGCCCCTACAGGGTTGTATAGGTTGGGCACTGAAGCTTTCTTT. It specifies CAWMAPTGLYRLGTEAFF.

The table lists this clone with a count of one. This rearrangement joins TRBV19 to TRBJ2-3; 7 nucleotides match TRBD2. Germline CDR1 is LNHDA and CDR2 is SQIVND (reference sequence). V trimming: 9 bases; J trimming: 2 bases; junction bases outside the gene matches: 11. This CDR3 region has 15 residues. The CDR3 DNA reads TGTGCCAGCGCGGCCCAGCGGGGACTCACAGATACGCAGTATTTT. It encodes CASAAQRGLTDTQYF. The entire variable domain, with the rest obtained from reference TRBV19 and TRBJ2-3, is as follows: DGGITQSPKYLFRKEGQNVTLSCEQNLNHDAMYWYRQDPGQGLRLIYYSQIVNDFQKGDIAEGYSVSREKKESFPLTVTSAQKNPTAFYLCASAAQRGLTDTQYFGPGTRLTVL.

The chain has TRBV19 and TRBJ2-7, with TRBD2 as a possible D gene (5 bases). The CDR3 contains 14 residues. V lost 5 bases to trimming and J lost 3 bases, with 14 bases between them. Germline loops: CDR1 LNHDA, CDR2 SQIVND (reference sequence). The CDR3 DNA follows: TGTGCCAGTAGTTCCGGGAAGATGAACTACGAGCAGTACTTC. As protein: CASSSGKMNYEQYF.

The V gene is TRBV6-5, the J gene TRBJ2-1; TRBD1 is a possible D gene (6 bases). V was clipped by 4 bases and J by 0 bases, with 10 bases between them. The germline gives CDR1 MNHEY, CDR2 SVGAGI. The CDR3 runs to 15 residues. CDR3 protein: CASSSDRPSYNEQFF. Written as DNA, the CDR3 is TGTGCCAGCAGTTCCGACAGGCCCTCCTACAATGAGCAGTTCTTC.

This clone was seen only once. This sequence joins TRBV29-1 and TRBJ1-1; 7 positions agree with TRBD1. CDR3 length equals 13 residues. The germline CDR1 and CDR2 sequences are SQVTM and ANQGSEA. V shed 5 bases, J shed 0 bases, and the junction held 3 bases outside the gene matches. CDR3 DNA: TGCAGCGTTATTGGACAGGTGAACACTGAAGCTTTCTTT. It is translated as CSVIGQVNTEAFF.